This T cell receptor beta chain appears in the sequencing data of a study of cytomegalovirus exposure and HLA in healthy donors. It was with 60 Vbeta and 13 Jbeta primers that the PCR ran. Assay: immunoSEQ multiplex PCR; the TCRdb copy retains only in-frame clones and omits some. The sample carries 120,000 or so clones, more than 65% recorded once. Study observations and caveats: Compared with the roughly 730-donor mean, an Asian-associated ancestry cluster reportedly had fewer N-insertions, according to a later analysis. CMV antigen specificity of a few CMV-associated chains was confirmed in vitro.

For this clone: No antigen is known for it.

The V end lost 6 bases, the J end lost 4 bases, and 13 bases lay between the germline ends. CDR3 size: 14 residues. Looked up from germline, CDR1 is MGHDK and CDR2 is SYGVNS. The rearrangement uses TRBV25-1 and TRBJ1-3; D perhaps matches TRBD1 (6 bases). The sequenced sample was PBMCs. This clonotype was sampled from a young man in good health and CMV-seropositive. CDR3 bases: TGTGCCAGCAGCGACACAGGGCTAGGAAACACCATATATTTT. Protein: CASSDTGLGNTIYF.